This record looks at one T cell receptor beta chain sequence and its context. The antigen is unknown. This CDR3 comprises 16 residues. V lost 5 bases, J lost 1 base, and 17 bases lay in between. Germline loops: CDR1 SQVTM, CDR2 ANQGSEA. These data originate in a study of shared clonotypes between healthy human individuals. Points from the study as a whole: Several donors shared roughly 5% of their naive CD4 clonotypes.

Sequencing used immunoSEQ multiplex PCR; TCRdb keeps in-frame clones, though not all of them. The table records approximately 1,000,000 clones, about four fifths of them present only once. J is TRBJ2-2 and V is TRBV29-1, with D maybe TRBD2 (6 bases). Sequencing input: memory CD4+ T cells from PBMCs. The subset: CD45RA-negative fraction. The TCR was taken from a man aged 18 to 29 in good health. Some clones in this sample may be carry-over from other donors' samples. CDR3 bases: TGCAGCGTTTTGGGGCCCGGGAGCGGGAACACCGGGGAGCTGTTTTTT. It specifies CSVLGPGSGNTGELFF.